The next 14 T cell receptor beta chains were all read from a single sample in a study of cytomegalovirus exposure and HLA in healthy donors. PCR was performed using 60 Vbeta and 13 Jbeta primers. The table came from immunoSEQ multiplex PCR; TCRdb's copy has only in-frame clones and leaves some out. The sample lists about 190,000 clones, 75% to 85% occurring once. Sample: PBMCs. The receptors originated from a woman aged 25 to 39 in good health and CMV-seronegative.

This sequence joins TRBV28 and TRBJ2-3; no clear D. Germline lookup yields CDR1 MDHEN and CDR2 SYDVKM. The V end lost 1 base, the J end lost 8 bases, and 10 bases lay between the germline ends. The CDR3 sequence is 13 residues long. CDR3: CASSLSSLPTQYF. The CDR3 DNA is TGTGCCAGCAGTTTATCAAGCCTACCTACGCAGTATTTT. Using reference TRBV28 and TRBJ2-3 for the parts outside the CDR3, the full variable domain is DVKVTQSSRYLVKRTGEKVFLECVQDMDHENMFWYRQDPGLGLRLIYFSYDVKMKEKGDIPEGYSVSREKKERFSLILESASTNQTSMYLCASSLSSLPTQYFGPGTRLTVL.

The chain recombines TRBV29-1 with TRBJ1-1; 7 bases are a match to TRBD1. V gave up 6 bases and J gave up 6 bases; unmatched junction bases: 10. The CDR3 spans 13 residues. The germline CDR1 and CDR2 sequences are SQVTM and ANQGSEA. CDR3 DNA sequence: TGCAGCGTGAAGGGACAGCGAACGGCTGAAGCTTTCTTT. It specifies CSVKGQRTAEAFF.

The chain employs TRBV28 and TRBJ1-2, with a tentative D call TRBD1 (6 bases). Germline loops: CDR1 MDHEN, CDR2 SYDVKM. Trimming took 2 bases from V and 1 from J, leaving 14 bases between them. The CDR3 has 16 residues. The CDR3 loop is CASSLPASDSNYGYTF. CDR3 in DNA: TGTGCCAGCAGTTTACCAGCCTCGGACAGTAACTATGGCTACACCTTC.

This chain uses TRBV10-3 with TRBJ1-1; D is undetermined. Germline CDR1 ENHRY, CDR2 SYGVKD. The CDR3 extends over 12 amino acids. V was pared by 3 bases and J by 11 bases, with 13 bases between. The DNA for the CDR3 is TGTGCCATCAGTGATACCTCCTTCGGGGCTTTCTTT. It encodes CAISDTSFGAFF.

This clone occurred once. The chain links TRBV9 to TRBJ2-5; D is ambiguous. The CDR3 spans 15 residues. V lost 0 bases, J lost 5 bases, and 14 bases lay in between. Germline V gives CDR1 SGDLS, CDR2 YYNGEE. CDR3 in amino acids: CASSVGPIGGETQYF. CDR3 sequence (DNA): TGTGCCAGCAGCGTAGGCCCCATTGGTGGCGAGACCCAGTACTTC.

The chain is built from TRBV7-9 and TRBJ1-2; 8 bases align to TRBD1. The CDR3 runs to 14 residues. The junction had 7 bases not matched to a gene; V was cut back by 5 bases and J by 5 bases. The germline V gene has CDR1 SEHNR and CDR2 FQNEAQ (reference sequence). In nucleotides, the CDR3 is TGTGCCAGCAGCCCCGGACAGGGCCCATATGGCTACACCTTC. Amino acid sequence: CASSPGQGPYGYTF.

The chain is built from TRBV7-2 and TRBJ1-5, with 7 bases matching TRBD1. The CDR3 extends over 15 amino acids. Germline values: CDR1 SGHTA, CDR2 FQGNSA. After removal of 1 base from V and 3 bases from J, the junction contained 3 bases not matched to a gene. In DNA, the CDR3 is TGTGCCAGCAGCTTAGTGGGACAGAACAATCAGCCCCAGCATTTT. Protein sequence: CASSLVGQNNQPQHF.

The chain combines TRBV10-3 with TRBJ1-5, with a weak D call TRBD1 (5 bases). V was pared by 3 bases and J by 3 bases, with 15 bases between. The CDR3 is 16 residues long. Germline lookup yields CDR1 ENHRY and CDR2 SYGVKD. For the CDR3, the DNA is TGTGCCATCAGTGAAGGCAGGGACTCCTCCAATCAGCCCCAGCATTTT. This gives the protein CAISEGRDSSNQPQHF.

This clone was seen a few times. The rearrangement links TRBV25-1 to TRBJ2-7; 8 bases are a match to TRBD2. Germline V gene lookup returns CDR1 MGHDK and CDR2 SYGVNS. The length of the CDR3 is 15 residues. V shed 1 base and J 7 bases; nucleotides not matched to a gene: 9. Here the CDR3 reads CASSEWQRESGEQYF. In DNA form, the CDR3 reads TGTGCCAGCAGTGAATGGCAGCGGGAGTCAGGGGAGCAGTACTTC.

This chain links TRBV5-1 with TRBJ2-7; D is perhaps TRBD2 (5 bases). This CDR3 has 12 residues. Germline-derived CDR1 and CDR2 are SGHRS and YFSETQ. V was clipped by 3 bases and J by 2 bases, with 6 bases between them. The DNA for the CDR3 is TGCGCCAGCAGCTCGGGGACCTACGAGCAGTACTTC. Residues: CASSSGTYEQYF.

CDR3 sequence (DNA): TGTGCCAGCACCATCACAGACAGGCCCATTGGAAAACTGTTTTTT. Protein: CASTITDRPIGKLFF. The V call is TRBV2, the J call TRBJ1-4; weak D call: TRBD1 (6 bases). Trimming stripped 7 bases from V and 10 bases from J, with 22 bases between. The germline CDR1 and CDR2 sequences are SNHLY and FYNNEI. This CDR3 spans 15 amino acids. Together with reference TRBV2 and TRBJ1-4, the CDR3 gives the full variable domain: EPEVTQTPSHQVTQMGQEVILRCVPISNHLYFYWYRQILGQKVEFLVSFYNNEISEKSEIFDDQFSVERPDGSNFTLKIRSTKLEDSAMYFCASTITDRPIGKLFFGSGTQLSVL.

The CDR3 coding sequence is TGTGCCAGCAGTAAAGGGACACATACTAGCGGGAAACGCTACGAGCAGTACTTC. Translating it yields CASSKGTHTSGKRYEQYF. The chain uses TRBV6-1 and TRBJ2-7; TRBD2 matches 10 bases. The V and J ends lost 5 bases and 3 bases, in that order; junction bases with no gene match: 16. CDR1 and CDR2 from the germline V gene are MNHNS and SASEGT. CDR3 length equals 18 residues.

The chain joins TRBV7-9 to TRBJ2-7, with D maybe TRBD2 (5 bases). Trimming pared 1 base from V and 0 bases from J, leaving 22 bases between. This CDR3 region has 19 residues. Per germline, CDR1 SEHNR and CDR2 FQNEAQ (reference sequence). CDR3 sequence (DNA): TGTGCCAGCAGCTTAGTCTCCGTGGGAGTGCAACAGAGCTCCTACGAGCAGTACTTC. Translating it yields CASSLVSVGVQQSSYEQYF.

V and J are TRBV10-3 and TRBJ2-3; no firm D call. This CDR3 region has 15 residues. Germline V lookup: CDR1 ENHRY, CDR2 SYGVKD. V lost 3 bases, J lost 0 bases, and 10 bases lay in between. The DNA of the CDR3 is TGTGCCATCAGTGATGCGAAGACTAGCACAGATACGCAGTATTTT. It codes for CAISDAKTSTDTQYF.